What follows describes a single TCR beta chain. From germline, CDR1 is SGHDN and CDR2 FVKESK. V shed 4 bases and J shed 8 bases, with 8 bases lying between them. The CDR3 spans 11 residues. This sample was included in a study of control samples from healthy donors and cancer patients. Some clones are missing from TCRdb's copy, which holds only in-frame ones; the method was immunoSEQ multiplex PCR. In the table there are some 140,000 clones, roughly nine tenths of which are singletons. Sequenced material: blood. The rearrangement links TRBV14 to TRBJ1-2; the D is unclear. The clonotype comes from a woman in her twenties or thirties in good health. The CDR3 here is CASSPFGGYTF. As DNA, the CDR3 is TGTGCCAGCAGCCCTTTCGGAGGCTACACCTTC.